Each of the 23 T cell receptor beta chains below was sequenced from the same sample in a study of blood T cell repertoires in COVID-19. Profiled with immunoSEQ multiplex PCR; TCRdb holds only in-frame clones, not every one. The data show a few hundred thousand clones, approximately 88% seen once. Sequenced material: peripheral blood. These TCRs come from a woman aged 30 to 39 who had recovered from COVID-19.

This clone occurred once. V is TRBV11-2 and J is TRBJ2-3; TRBD2 might be the D (7 bases). Trimming stripped 8 bases from V and 5 bases from J, with 17 bases between. Germline-derived CDR1 and CDR2 are SGHAT and FQNNGV. The CDR3 loop spans 14 amino acids. The CDR3 loop reads CASGGGGRLDTQYF. The DNA for the CDR3 is TGTGCCAGCGGGGGAGGGGGGCGCTTAGATACGCAGTATTTT.

The CDR3 reads CASSLAGTGGYGYTF. For the CDR3, the DNA is TGTGCCAGCAGCTTAGCCGGGACAGGGGGATATGGCTACACCTTC. V and J are TRBV11-1 and TRBJ1-2; 11 bases line up with TRBD1. The V gene end was trimmed by 0 bases and the J gene end by 5 bases; junction bases not matched to a gene: 2. Per germline, CDR1 SGHAT and CDR2 FQDESV (reference sequence). CDR3 length equals 15 residues.

J is TRBJ1-4 and V is TRBV9; possible D gene TRBD1, 5 bases. CDR1 and CDR2 (germline): SGDLS, YYNGEE. Trimming stripped 4 bases from V and 0 bases from J, with 10 bases between. This CDR3 is built from 15 residues. CDR3 residues: CASSRGGATNEKLFF. The CDR3 nucleotides are TGTGCCAGCAGCCGCGGGGGGGCAACTAATGAAAAACTGTTTTTT.

The V and J genes are TRBV6-5 and TRBJ1-2; D perhaps matches TRBD1 (5 bases). The CDR3 runs to 14 residues. CDR1 MNHEY and CDR2 SVGAGI come from the germline V gene. The ends were cut back, 4 bases at V and 2 bases at J, with 11 bases in the middle. CDR3 DNA: TGTGCCAGCAGTTCCGCGGGACGGAACTATGGCTACACCTTC. It is translated as CASSSAGRNYGYTF.

This chain connects TRBV4-1 to TRBJ2-5, with no clear D. The V end was cut by 5 bases, the J end by 0 bases, with 10 bases between. From germline, CDR1 is MGHRA and CDR2 YSYEKL. The CDR3 has 14 amino acids. As DNA, the CDR3 is TGCGCCAGCAGCGCCCGCGTGCACCAAGAGACCCAGTACTTC. Translation gives CASSARVHQETQYF.

The J gene is TRBJ1-1, the V gene TRBV6-5; D gene unclear. Germline V gives CDR1 MNHEY, CDR2 SVGAGI. This CDR3 contains 15 residues. V was pared by 0 bases and J by 4 bases, with 12 bases between. The CDR3 sequence is CASSYSPRQFTEAFF. CDR3 DNA: TGTGCCAGCAGTTACTCGCCCAGGCAATTCACTGAAGCTTTCTTT.

A note on this clone: This sample includes further DNA sequences coding for the same CDR3. The rearrangement links TRBV15 to TRBJ2-5, with D perhaps matching TRBD1 (6 bases). Germline values: CDR1 LNHNV, CDR2 YYDKDF (reference sequence). Trimming took off 0 bases at V and 4 bases at J, with 9 bases between the two ends. The CDR3 runs 14 residues. The CDR3 loop is CATSRDRGSETQYF. As DNA, the CDR3 is TGTGCCACCAGCAGAGATAGGGGGTCAGAGACCCAGTACTTC.

This clone was seen once. This chain connects TRBV25-1 to TRBJ2-1; 11 bases match TRBD2. The CDR3 is made up of 17 amino acids. V was clipped by 6 bases and J by 2 bases; unmatched bases: 9. Germline CDR1 reads MGHDK; CDR2 reads SYGVNS. The CDR3 DNA follows: TGTGCCAGCAGACCTTATGAGGGACTAGCGGCCTACAATGAGCAGTTCTTC. As protein: CASRPYEGLAAYNEQFF.

V and J are TRBV7-2 and TRBJ2-3; 16 bases are a match to TRBD2. Trimming removed 6 bases from V and 6 bases from J; junction bases left unmatched: 12. This CDR3 contains 18 residues. Germline CDR1 and CDR2: SGHTA and FQGNSA. CDR3 in DNA: TGTGCCAGCAGTCGTAATACCGGGACTAGCGGGGGGGCCGATACGCAGTATTTT. Protein sequence: CASSRNTGTSGGADTQYF.

The J gene is TRBJ2-5, the V gene TRBV5-1, with D possibly TRBD1 on 6 matching bases. Germline-derived CDR1 and CDR2 are SGHRS and YFSETQ. V lost 1 base, J lost 1 base, and 11 bases lay in between. The CDR3 runs 15 residues. CDR3 protein: CASSLLGTSQETQYF. The CDR3 nucleotides read TGCGCCAGCAGCTTGCTCGGGACATCCCAAGAGACCCAGTACTTC.

J is TRBJ1-6 and V is TRBV5-6, with 8 nucleotides matching TRBD1. Germline values: CDR1 SGHDT, CDR2 YYEEEE. V lost 4 bases to trimming and J lost 12 bases; unmatched junction nucleotides: 12. The CDR3 has 15 residues. CDR3 sequence: CASSHKPPTGGPLHF. CDR3 nucleotide sequence: TGTGCCAGCAGCCACAAGCCGCCAACAGGGGGACCCCTCCACTTT. The entire variable domain, with the rest obtained from reference TRBV5-6 and TRBJ1-6, is as follows: DAGVTQSPTHLIKTRGQQVTLRCSPKSGHDTVSWYQQALGQGPQFIFQYYEEEERQRGNFPDRFSGHQFPNYSSELNVNALLLGDSALYLCASSHKPPTGGPLHFGNGTRLTVT.

CDR3 protein: CASSAGRSAQYF. CDR3 sequence (DNA): TGTGCCAGCAGCGCGGGCCGGAGTGCCCAGTACTTC. V gene TRBV5-4 combines with J gene TRBJ2-5; TRBD2 might be the D (5 bases). The CDR3 loop spans 12 amino acids. CDR1 is SGHNT, CDR2 YYREEE, per germline (reference sequence). Trimming pared 4 bases from V and 9 bases from J, leaving 13 bases between.

The chain combines TRBV5-1 with TRBJ1-4; D is unresolved. This CDR3 is 14 amino acids long. Trimming removed 1 base from V and 4 bases from J, with 8 bases in between. Germline CDR1 reads SGHRS; CDR2 reads YFSETQ. CDR3 protein: CASSLPGGNEKLFF. CDR3 coding DNA: TGCGCCAGCAGCTTGCCCGGAGGTAATGAAAAACTGTTTTTT. Full variable domain (missing parts from reference TRBV5-1 and TRBJ1-4): KAGVTQTPRYLIKTRGQQVTLSCSPISGHRSVSWYQQTPGQGLQFLFEYFSETQRNKGNFPGRFSGRQFSNSRSEMNVSTLELGDSALYLCASSLPGGNEKLFFGSGTQLSVL.

The chain couples TRBV18 to TRBJ2-1; 9 bases match TRBD2. Per germline, CDR1 KGHSH and CDR2 LQKENI. The CDR3 sequence is 16 residues long. The V segment lost 0 bases and the J segment 4 bases; nucleotides outside the gene matches: 4. In DNA form, the CDR3 reads TGTGCCAGCTCACCACCGTCAGCGGGGGGTTACAATGAGCAGTTCTTC. This encodes CASSPPSAGGYNEQFF.

J is TRBJ2-7 and V is TRBV7-2; TRBD1 matches 11 bases. This CDR3 is built from 15 residues. CDR1 SGHTA and CDR2 FQGNSA come from the germline V gene. V gave up 5 bases and J gave up 1 base; unmatched junction bases: 4. CDR3 sequence reads: CASSTGQGASYEQYF. The CDR3 coding sequence is TGTGCCAGCAGCACCGGACAGGGGGCTTCCTACGAGCAGTACTTC.

The gene calls are TRBV7-8 and TRBJ1-5; D perhaps matches TRBD1 (6 bases). The germline CDR1 and CDR2 sequences are SGHVS and FQNEAQ. The CDR3 totals 15 residues. V was pared by 5 bases and J by 7 bases, with 18 bases between. Here the CDR3 DNA reads TGTGCCAGCAGCCTCCGCGGGGGGGGCGGGCAGCCCCAGCATTTT. Its translation is CASSLRGGGGQPQHF.

This clone was seen a single time. This chain links TRBV24-1 with TRBJ2-3; 11 positions match TRBD2. Per germline, CDR1 KGHDR and CDR2 SFDVKD. V dropped 0 bases and J dropped 4; count of bases not matched to a gene: 8. The CDR3 extends over 18 amino acids. CDR3 DNA: TGTGCCACCAGTGATTTGTCGGCTAGCGGGGGGCAGGCAGATACGCAGTATTTT. Its protein is CATSDLSASGGQADTQYF.

The chain uses TRBV6-4 and TRBJ1-5; D ambiguous. The CDR3 has 13 amino acids. Germline CDR1 MRHNA, CDR2 SNTAGT. V was pared by 5 bases and J by 1 base, with 6 bases between. CDR3 in DNA: TGTGCCAGCAGTCGGGAAAGCAATCAGCCCCAGCATTTT. Amino acid sequence: CASSRESNQPQHF.

The chain is built from TRBV5-5 and TRBJ1-1; D is unclear. Germline V CDR1 and CDR2: SGHKS, YYEKEE (reference sequence). With 4 bases removed from V and 4 bases from J, the gap between germline ends came to 11 bases. The CDR3 loop spans 13 amino acids. CDR3 nucleotides: TGTGCCAGCAGCCCCCCCAGTGGCACTGAAGCTTTCTTT. Translated, it gives CASSPPSGTEAFF.

The chain employs TRBV6-4 and TRBJ1-2; TRBD1 is a possible D gene (5 bases). The germline V gene has CDR1 MRHNA and CDR2 SNTAGT. This CDR3 is built from 14 residues. The ends were cut back, 0 bases at V and 4 bases at J, with 9 bases in the middle. The DNA of the CDR3 is TGTGCCAGCAGTGACTCGGGGGGTTCCTATGGCTACACCTTC. Amino acid sequence: CASSDSGGSYGYTF.

This chain connects TRBV4-1 to TRBJ1-1; D is uncertain. Looked up from germline, CDR1 is MGHRA and CDR2 is YSYEKL. This CDR3 region has 13 residues. The V end lost 5 bases, the J end lost 7 bases, and 14 bases lay between the germline ends. The CDR3 DNA reads TGCGCCAGCAGCTTCCGGGTAGCCCTTGAAGCTTTCTTT. This translates into CASSFRVALEAFF.

This clone was recorded only once. This chain uses TRBV14 with TRBJ1-4, with D perhaps matching TRBD1 (5 bases). The V end was cut by 2 bases, the J end by 5 bases, with 9 bases between. The germline CDR1 and CDR2 sequences are SGHDN and FVKESK. The CDR3 loop spans 14 amino acids. As DNA, the CDR3 is TGTGCCAGCAGCCAATCTAGGGGAAATGAAAAACTGTTTTTT. Its protein product is CASSQSRGNEKLFF.

The chain recombines TRBV6-2 or TRBV6-3 with TRBJ2-3; TRBD2 matches at 7 bases. CDR3 length: 15 amino acids. Germline CDR1 MNHEY, CDR2 SVGEGT. V lost 2 bases, J lost 5 bases, and 7 bases stayed unmatched. CDR3 loop: CASSYGGGGGDTQYF. The CDR3, as DNA: TGTGCCAGCAGTTACGGAGGCGGGGGTGGAGATACGCAGTATTTT.